This T cell receptor beta chain emerged from a study of T cells in localized non-small cell lung cancer. About this clone: Its target is not known.

Clones were sequenced by immunoSEQ multiplex PCR, and TCRdb holds only the in-frame ones, with some missing. The table records fewer than 40,000 clones, 87% of them present only once. Whole-study results and caveats: Longer overall survival associated with higher blood T cell density; shorter survival with higher adjacent-lung clonality.

The CDR3 length is 15 residues. Deletions cut 3 bases from V and 1 base from J, with 12 bases between. Germline V gene data show CDR1 as MDHEN and CDR2 as SYDVKM. This chain joins TRBV28 and TRBJ2-5; D call uncertain. This TCR came from a man between 40 and 70 years old with stage III lung adenocarcinoma. Sequenced material: peripheral blood mononuclear cells, taken before any cancer treatment. CDR3 sequence: CASSFGGAIQETQYF. DNA for the CDR3: TGTGCCAGCAGTTTCGGCGGTGCTATCCAAGAGACCCAGTACTTC.